This T cell receptor beta chain was recovered during a study of tissue T cells after allogeneic stem cell transplantation. Study in general: Five GVHD patients had recipient-origin PBMCs collected before transplant.

There are 13 residues in the CDR3. CDR1 LGHNA and CDR2 YSLEER come from the germline V gene. V was trimmed by 4 bases and J by 2 bases, leaving 8 bases between them. Only in-frame clones appear in the TCRdb table, and some are missing; sequencing was by immunoSEQ multiplex PCR. The sample holds about 40,000 clones, roughly 92% seen once. The sequence was collected from a woman aged 35 to 70 who later had graft-versus-host disease after an allogeneic stem cell transplant. The genes are TRBV4-3 and TRBJ1-2; a possible D gene is TRBD1 (5 bases). This specimen consisted of blood, obtained before transplantation. CDR3 sequence: CASSRWDNYGYTF. The DNA of the CDR3 is TGCGCCAGCAGCCGGTGGGACAACTATGGCTACACCTTC.